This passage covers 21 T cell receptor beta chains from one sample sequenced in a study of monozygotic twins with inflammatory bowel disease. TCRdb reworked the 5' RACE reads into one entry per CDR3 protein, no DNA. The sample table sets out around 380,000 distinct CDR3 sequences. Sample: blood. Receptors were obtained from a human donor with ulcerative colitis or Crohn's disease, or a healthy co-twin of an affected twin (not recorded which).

CDR3 protein: CASSPEGGGEKLFF. V is TRBV5-5 and J is TRBJ1-4; TCRdb indicates TRBD1, and absent DNA this call remains unverified. CDR3 length: 14 amino acids. Looked up from germline, CDR1 is SGHKS and CDR2 is YYEKEE (reference sequence).

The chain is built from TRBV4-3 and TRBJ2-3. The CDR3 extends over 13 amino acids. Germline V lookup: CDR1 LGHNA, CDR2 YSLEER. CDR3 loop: CASSQSSTDTQYF.

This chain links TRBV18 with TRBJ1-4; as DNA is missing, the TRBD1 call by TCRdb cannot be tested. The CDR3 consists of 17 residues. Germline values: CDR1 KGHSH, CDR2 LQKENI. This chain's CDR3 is CASSPSLQTGGKEKLFF.

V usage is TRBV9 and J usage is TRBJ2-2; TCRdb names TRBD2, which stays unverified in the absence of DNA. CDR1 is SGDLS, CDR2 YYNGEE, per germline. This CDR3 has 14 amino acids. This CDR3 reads CASSVRGGSGELFF. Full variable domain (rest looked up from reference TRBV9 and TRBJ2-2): DSGVTQTPKHLITATGQRVTLRCSPRSGDLSVYWYQQSLDQGLQFLIQYYNGEERAKGNILERFSAQQFPDLHSELNLSSLELGDSALYFCASSVRGGSGELFFGEGSRLTVL.

The CDR3 spells CATDKESYEQYF. This chain uses TRBV27 with TRBJ2-7. This CDR3 contains 12 residues. Germline V gene sequence: CDR1 MNHEY, CDR2 SMNVEV (reference sequence).

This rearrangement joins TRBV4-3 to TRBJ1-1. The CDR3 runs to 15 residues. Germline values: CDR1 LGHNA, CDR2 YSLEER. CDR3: CASSQDLGANTEAFF.

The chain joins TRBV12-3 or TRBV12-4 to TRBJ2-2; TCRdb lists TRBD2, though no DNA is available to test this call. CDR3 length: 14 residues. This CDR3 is CASSPGTSLRELFF.

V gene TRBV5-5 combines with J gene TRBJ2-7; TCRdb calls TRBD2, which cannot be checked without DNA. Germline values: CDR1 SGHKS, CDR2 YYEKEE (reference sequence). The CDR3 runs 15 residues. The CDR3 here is CASSLTGGLPYEQYF.

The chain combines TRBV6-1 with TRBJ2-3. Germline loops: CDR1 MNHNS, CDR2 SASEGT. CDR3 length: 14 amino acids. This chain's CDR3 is CASSARTGTDTQYF.

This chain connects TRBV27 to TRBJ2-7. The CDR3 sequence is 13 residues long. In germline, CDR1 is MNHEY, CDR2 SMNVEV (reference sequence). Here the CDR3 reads CASSFGSKYEQYF.

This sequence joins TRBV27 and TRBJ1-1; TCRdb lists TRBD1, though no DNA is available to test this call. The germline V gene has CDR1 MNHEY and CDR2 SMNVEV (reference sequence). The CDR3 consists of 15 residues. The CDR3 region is CASSFTRHPDTEAFF.

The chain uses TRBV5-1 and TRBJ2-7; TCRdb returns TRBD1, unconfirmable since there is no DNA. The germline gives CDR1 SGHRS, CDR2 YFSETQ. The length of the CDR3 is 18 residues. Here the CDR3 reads CASSLAFLGQGAPYEQYF. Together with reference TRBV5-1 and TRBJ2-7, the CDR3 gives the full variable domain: KAGVTQTPRYLIKTRGQQVTLSCSPISGHRSVSWYQQTPGQGLQFLFEYFSETQRNKGNFPGRFSGRQFSNSRSEMNVSTLELGDSALYLCASSLAFLGQGAPYEQYFGPGTRLTVT.

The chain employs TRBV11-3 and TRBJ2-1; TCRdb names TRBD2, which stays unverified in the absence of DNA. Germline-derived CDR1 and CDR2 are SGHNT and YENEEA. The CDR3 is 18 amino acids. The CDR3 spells CASSSTGLLAGTYNEQFF.

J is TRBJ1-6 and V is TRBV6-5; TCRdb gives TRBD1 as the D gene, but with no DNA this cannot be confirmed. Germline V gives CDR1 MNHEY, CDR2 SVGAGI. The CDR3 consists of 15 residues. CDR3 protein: CASSYGGGYGSPLHF.

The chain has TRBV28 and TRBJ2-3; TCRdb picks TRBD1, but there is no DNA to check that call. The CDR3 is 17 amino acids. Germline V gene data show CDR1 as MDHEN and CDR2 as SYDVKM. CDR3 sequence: CASNQPGRARGTDTQYF. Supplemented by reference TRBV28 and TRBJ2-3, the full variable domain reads DVKVTQSSRYLVKRTGEKVFLECVQDMDHENMFWYRQDPGLGLRLIYFSYDVKMKEKGDIPEGYSVSREKKERFSLILESASTNQTSMYLCASNQPGRARGTDTQYFGPGTRLTVL.

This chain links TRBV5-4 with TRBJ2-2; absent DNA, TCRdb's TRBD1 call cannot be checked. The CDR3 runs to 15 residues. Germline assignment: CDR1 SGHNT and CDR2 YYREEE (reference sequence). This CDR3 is CASSLRGGVTGELFF.

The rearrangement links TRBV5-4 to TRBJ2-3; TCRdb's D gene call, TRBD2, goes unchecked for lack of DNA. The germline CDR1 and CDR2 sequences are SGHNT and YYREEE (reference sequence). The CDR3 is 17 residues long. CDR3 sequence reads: CASSLYLAGGSTDTQYF.

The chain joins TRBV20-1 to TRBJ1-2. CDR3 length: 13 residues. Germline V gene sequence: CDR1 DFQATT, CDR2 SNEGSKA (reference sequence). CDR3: CSARIGANYGYTF.

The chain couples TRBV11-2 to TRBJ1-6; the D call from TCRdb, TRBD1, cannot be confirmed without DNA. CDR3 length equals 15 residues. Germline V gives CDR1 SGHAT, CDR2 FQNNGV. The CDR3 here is CASTMIRTGSSPLHF.

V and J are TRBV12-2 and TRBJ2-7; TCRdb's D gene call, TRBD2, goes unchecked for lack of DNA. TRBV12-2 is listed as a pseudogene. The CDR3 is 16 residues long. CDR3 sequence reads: CASRPSPETGPREQYF.

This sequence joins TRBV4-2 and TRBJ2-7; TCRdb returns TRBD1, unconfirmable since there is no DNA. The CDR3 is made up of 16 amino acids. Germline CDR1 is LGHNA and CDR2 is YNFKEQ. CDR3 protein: CASSQDAGGASWEQYF.